Included here is one T cell receptor beta chain sequence, with context. Per germline, CDR1 LNHDA and CDR2 SQIVND (reference sequence). The CDR3 length is 15 residues. V dropped 5 bases and J dropped 2; count of bases not matched to a gene: 5. The data originate from a study of shared clonotypes between healthy human individuals. This table comes from immunoSEQ multiplex PCR, and its TCRdb copy is limited to in-frame clones, with some not included. This table has 330,000 or so clones, around four fifths appearing once. The TCR comes from a man aged 25 to 40 in good health. V gene TRBV19 combines with J gene TRBJ2-3; the match to TRBD2 covers 9 bases. The sample was memory CD4+ T cells sorted from blood. Specified subset: CD45RA-negative fraction. CDR3 nucleotides: TGTGCCAGTAGTTCTTTAGCGGGAGCCACAGATACGCAGTATTTT. Its translation is CASSSLAGATDTQYF.